The T cell receptor (beta chain) under discussion was sequenced for a study of immune evolution from preneoplasia to lung adenocarcinoma (dated by TCRdb to the early 2020s). At the level of the whole study: HLA loss of heterozygosity was found in approximately 7% of AIS, under 18% of MIA and 25% to 40% of ADC lesions, and in no AAH lesions. The study combined immune gene expression, TCR sequencing and multiplex immunofluorescence to profile immune contexture across lung adenocarcinoma precursors and invasive adenocarcinoma. Resected precursor lesions (AAH, AIS, MIA) and invasive adenocarcinomas were each compared against paired morphologically normal lung tissue. The sample size was set by how many specimens were available, not by a prior power calculation. Whole exome sequencing and methylation data from the same cohort of nodules were integrated with the immune data. The overall cohort comprised 53 patients with pulmonary nodules who underwent surgical resection. The TCR sequencing data were obtained from some 50 patients. The study reported that under 110 samples were used for TCR sequencing. Class I HLA alleles were inferred from exome data with POLYSOLVER, and allele-specific HLA loss was detected with LOHHLA.

Note on this clone: Its antigen is still unknown. No base quality values were provided; no much bigger clone lies one nucleotide off.

The immunoSEQ hsTCRbeta Kit was used to sequence TCR beta CDR3 regions from DNA. The paper's processing steps were these. TCR sequencing data were analysed with the ImmunoSEQ Analyzer. T cell clonality was defined as 1 minus Pielou's evenness, as computed on productive rearrangements. The inverse Simpson index, applied to productive templates, was used to measure T cell diversity. T cell density was defined as TCR beta template counts normalized to usable DNA, with usable DNA estimated by amplification and sequencing of housekeeping genes. Two-sided Kruskal-Wallis tests were used to compare TCR metrics across histologic stages. TCRdb took this table from immuneACCESS and kept in-frame rearrangements with V and J called. Such tables lack part of the clones; where checked against another copy, unresolved V genes explain under half of the gap, and the rest is unexplained. V and J calls and clone size are as listed in that table; D and trimming were resolved from the DNA. Counted in this sample were thousands of clones; 84% of them appeared once. The ten largest clones represent 3.1% of the sample.

Overall results and qualifications from the work: T cell clonality was highest in KRAS-mutant nodules compared with EGFR-mutant or double wild-type lesions. The findings rested on association rather than direct causation, and larger cohorts with long-term follow-up and longitudinal biopsies were considered necessary. Normal lung had the highest top T cell clone frequencies, and these frequencies appeared to fall progressively from AAH through AIS, MIA and invasive adenocarcinoma. Because all patients were from Japan and China, applicability to Western populations was uncertain. Normal lung showed the highest clonality, whereas later-stage lesions appeared to have higher T cell density and diversity but lower clonality.

Resection was performed on patients in Japan or China between the mid-2010s and the late 2010s. Two lung cancer pathologists independently reviewed H&E slides to confirm the histologic diagnosis of every case. For nucleic acid extraction, premalignant or tumor cells were enriched by macro-dissection following pathologic assessment. The AllPrep DNA/RNA FFPE Kit was used to isolate DNA from FFPE tissue. The TCR sequence derives from a donor older than 65 with lung adenocarcinoma. The specimen was FFPE lung adenocarcinoma in situ tissue. According to the study, the label for this sample's cell subset or site signals: preinvasive adenocarcinoma in situ (AIS).

CDR3 sequence: CASTLSVPTGRTQYF. Here is the DNA: TGTGCCAGCACCCTCAGCGTGCCCACAGGGAGGACCCAGTACTTC. The V gene is TRBV2 and the J gene is TRBJ2-5; the D region possibly corresponds to TRBD1 (6 bases align). The CDR3 runs 15 residues from the cysteine to the phenylalanine. Of all the DNA, just the CDR3 is kept, 45 bases in frame from base 1. CDR1 and CDR2 (SNHLY, FYNNEI) derive from the germline V gene. V and J are truncated by 7 bases and 7 bases respectively, leaving an intervening sequence of 22 bases.